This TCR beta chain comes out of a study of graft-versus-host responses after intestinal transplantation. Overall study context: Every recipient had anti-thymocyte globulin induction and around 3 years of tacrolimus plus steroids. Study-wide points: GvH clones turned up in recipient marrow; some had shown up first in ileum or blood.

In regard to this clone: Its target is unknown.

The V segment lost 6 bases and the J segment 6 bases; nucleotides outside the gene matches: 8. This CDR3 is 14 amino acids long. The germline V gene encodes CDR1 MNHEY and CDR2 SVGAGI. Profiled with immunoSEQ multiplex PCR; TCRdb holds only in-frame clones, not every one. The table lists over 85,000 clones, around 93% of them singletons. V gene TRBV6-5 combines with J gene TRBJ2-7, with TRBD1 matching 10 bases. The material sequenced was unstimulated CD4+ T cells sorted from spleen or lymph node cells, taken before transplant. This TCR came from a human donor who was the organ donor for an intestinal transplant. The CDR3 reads CASSGRDRGGEQYF. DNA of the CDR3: TGTGCCAGCAGCGGACGGGACAGGGGTGGCGAGCAGTACTTC.